This TCR beta chain was found in a study of low-dose radiotherapy and immunotherapy resistance in tumors. Study background: The treatment that patients received was intravenous nivolumab 240 mg every two weeks plus ipilimumab 1 mg/kg every six weeks.

Time point meaning: after trial treatment. Sample treatment: LDRT plus nivolumab, ipilimumab, low-dose cyclophosphamide and aspirin (RACIN trial). Donors, who were enrolled in a single-arm phase I dose-escalation trial, received nivolumab, ipilimumab, aspirin, low-dose cyclophosphamide and low-dose radiotherapy. First-strand cDNA relied on TRAV- and TRBV-specific primers spanning alpha and beta chains. For amplifying TCRs, the PCR ran for around 20 cycles with Phusion, which was used together with a constant-region primer and the adapter on the V primers. The authors amplified isolated mRNA by in vitro transcription. TCRdb called the reads again in MiXCR, with one record for every CDR3 protein. The data contain approximately 84,000 distinct CDR3 sequences, less than 20% of them seen just once; the ten biggest clones take up less than 1.5%. The CDR3 spans 15 residues. V was clipped by 0 bases and J by 4 bases, with 9 bases between them. Germline values: CDR1 KGHSY, CDR2 FQNENV.

This clonotype was seen many times. Sequencing used PBMCs, obtained after low-dose radiotherapy plus immunotherapy. This chain uses TRBV16 with TRBJ1-4; D unresolved. The TCR comes from a male donor with prostate cancer. The chain's CDR3 is CASSQSGRFNEKLFF. The CDR3 nucleotides are TGTGCCAGCAGCCAATCGGGAAGATTTAATGAAAAACTGTTTTTT.